These T cell receptor beta chains were read from a single sample in a study of cytomegalovirus exposure and HLA in healthy donors. Here immunoSEQ multiplex PCR was the method, and the copy in TCRdb shows in-frame clones only, minus some. There are just over 85,000 clones in the sample; about 70% occur only once, and more than 2.5% lies in the top ten. Material for sequencing was PBMCs. The source of these receptors is a middle-aged man in good health and CMV-seronegative. Both conserved end residues are trimmed from each CDR3. The listing skips clone size in some rows; elsewhere it reads once, few, many or a size class.

J,V,size,CDR3
TRBJ2-3,TRBV7-3,.,ASSFRGERTDTQY
TRBJ2-7,TRBV6-6,.,ASSYEATGYEQY
TRBJ2-2,TRBV28,.,ASSLGTKNTGELF
TRBJ2-7,TRBV6-1,.,ASRGTSGSYEQH
TRBJ2-2,TRBV7-8,.,ASSQGTVNTGELF
TRBJ2-1,TRBV6-4,.,ASSPSGTRIEEQF
TRBJ2-5,TRBV7-2,few,ASSAWTSESETQY
TRBJ1-1,TRBV4-1,.,ASSQPGQMNTEAF
TRBJ2-5,TRBV6-5,few,ATLRTGTSETQY
TRBJ1-1,TRBV4-2,few,ASSLSSVNTEAF
TRBJ2-1,TRBV15,.,ATSDRTANEQF
TRBJ2-1,TRBV11-3,.,ASSLTLGGLAGGRYNEQF
TRBJ2-7,TRBV14,few,ASSQEENSYEQY
TRBJ1-1,TRBV28,.,ASSSRRTGNMNTEAF
TRBJ2-1,TRBV5-4,.,ASSRDYYNEQF
TRBJ2-1,TRBV6-4,.,ASSDVGGDYNEQF
TRBJ2-7,TRBV7-2,.,ASTLYRGVYEQY
TRBJ1-2,TRBV29-1,.,SGSVANYGYT
TRBJ2-5,TRBV28,.,ASTGLAGAGTQY
TRBJ1-2,TRBV19,few,ASSMSDSGWGYT
TRBJ1-2,TRBV5-1,.,ASSPGTGNYGYT
TRBJ1-1,TRBV13,.,ASSLSLREAF
TRBJ1-2,TRBV5-1,few,ASSPGGAGSGYT
TRBJ1-1,TRBV13,.,ASSLMVGSEAF
TRBJ1-4,TRBV19,.,ASSLGGTGGEKLF
TRBJ1-1,TRBV25-1,.,ASSEFTIGVAEAF
TRBJ2-5,TRBV10-1,.,ASTGLAGVLETQY
TRBJ1-1,TRBV10-3,.,AITGETNTEAF
TRBJ2-7,TRBV19,.,ASSAGKSYEQY
TRBJ2-2,TRBV2,once,ASRQQVANTGELF
TRBJ1-2,TRBV6-1,.,ASSERQGDYT
TRBJ2-2,TRBV29-1,once,SVIGENTGELF
TRBJ1-1,TRBV10-2,.,ASRAGLEAF
TRBJ2-3,TRBV4-1,.,ASSRTGRTDTQY
TRBJ2-7,TRBV5-1,.,ASSLGQGVYEQY
TRBJ2-1,TRBV9,.,ASSVASGHYNEQF
TRBJ1-2,TRBV4-1,.,ASSQDRGRGGCT
TRBJ2-7,TRBV4-1,.,ASSHAVRGISYEQY
TRBJ1-1,TRBV7-9,.,ASSLVARNTEAF
TRBJ1-3,TRBV4-2,.,ASSQGLFPSGNTIY
TRBJ2-7,TRBV7-9,.,ASSTGRAYEQY
TRBJ1-2,TRBV6-5,.,ASRVTRGTAVGYT
TRBJ1-6,TRBV27,few,ASRGQGASPLH
TRBJ2-5,TRBV28,few,ASSFPSGGIWTQY
TRBJ2-3,TRBV5-1,.,ANRCSSEGTDTQY
TRBJ1-4,TRBV5-1,.,ASSLFQSVGLATNEKLF